The sequence of this T cell receptor (beta chain) was determined in a study of vaccination and CD4 T cells after COVID-19. Study-wide findings and caveats: Spike mono-reactivity was the property of 304 of 307 vaccine-specific clones in convalescent patients.

As to treatment: roughly 10-day PBMC culture with coronavirus spike peptide pools or control peptides (ViraFEST assay). ViraFEST used peptide pools to expand antigen-specific T cells and subsequently sequenced their TCRs. IL-2 (around 10 IU/ml) and peptide pools (approximately 9.8 ug/ml) were added to cultures of two million PBMCs per well. As concerns this clonotype: Its antigen is unidentified.

Cultured CD4+ T-cell DNA underwent Oncomine TCR Beta short-read sequencing. TCRdb used MiXCR to reprocess the PCR reads, holding one entry per CDR3 protein. The sample carries around 19,000 distinct CDR3 sequences, 49% recorded once. Germline assignment: CDR1 SGHNT and CDR2 YYREEE (reference sequence). This CDR3 has 12 amino acids. V lost 4 bases and J lost 11, with 14 bases in between. The sequenced sample consisted of CD4+ T cells from blood, cultured in vitro. The chain carries TRBV5-4 and TRBJ2-3; D perhaps matches TRBD1 (6 bases). This clonotype was sampled from a human donor who had recovered from COVID-19. CDR3 DNA: TGTGCCAGCAGCGGCTCGCTAGGGGGGCAGTATTTT. Amino acid sequence: CASSGSLGGQYF.